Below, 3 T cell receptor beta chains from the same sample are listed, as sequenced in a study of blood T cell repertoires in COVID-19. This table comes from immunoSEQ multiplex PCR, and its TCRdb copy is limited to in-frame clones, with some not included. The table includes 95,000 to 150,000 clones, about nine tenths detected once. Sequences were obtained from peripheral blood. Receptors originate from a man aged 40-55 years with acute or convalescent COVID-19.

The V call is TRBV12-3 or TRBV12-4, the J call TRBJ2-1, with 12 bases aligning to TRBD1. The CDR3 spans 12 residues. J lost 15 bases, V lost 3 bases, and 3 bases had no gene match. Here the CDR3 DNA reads TGTGCCAGCAGTTTGGGACAGGGGGCTGCGTTCTTC. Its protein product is CASSLGQGAAFF.

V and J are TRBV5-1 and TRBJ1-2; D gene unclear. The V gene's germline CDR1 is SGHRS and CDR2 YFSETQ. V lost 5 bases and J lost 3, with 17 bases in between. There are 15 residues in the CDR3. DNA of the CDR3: TGCGCCAGCAGAGGTTCCGGGGTCCGCGACTATGGCTACACCTTC. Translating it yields CASRGSGVRDYGYTF.

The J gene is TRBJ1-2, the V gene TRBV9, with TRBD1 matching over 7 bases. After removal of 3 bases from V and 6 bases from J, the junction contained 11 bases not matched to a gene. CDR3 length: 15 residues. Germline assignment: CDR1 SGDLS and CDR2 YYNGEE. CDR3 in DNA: TGTGCCAGCAGCGAGGGGGACAGAGGGCGGAATGGCTACACCTTC. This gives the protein CASSEGDRGRNGYTF.